Sequencing of this T cell receptor beta chain was carried out in a study of cytomegalovirus exposure and HLA in healthy donors. Whole-study context: Most genotyped donors, 65% to 85% of 300 to 400, had Caucasian-associated genetic ancestry. Regarding the study as a whole: The investigators catalogued 180 or so TCR beta chains as cytomegalovirus-associated. No immune exposure information besides CMV serostatus was available.

Primers for the PCR totalled 60 Vbeta and 13 Jbeta. Produced via immunoSEQ multiplex PCR; TCRdb's table is partial and in-frame only. The sample has 90,000 to 110,000 clones; 69% are singletons. In its sample, this clone was seen a few times. The target antigen is unknown. The source is a woman in her 70s in good health and CMV-seropositive. Sequencing was carried out using PBMCs.

The CDR3 bases are TGTGCCAGCAGCAAACTATTTCTGAGACAGGGGTTCGACTATGGCTACACCTTC. Residues: CASSKLFLRQGFDYGYTF. V gene TRBV21-1 combines with J gene TRBJ1-2; no check of the table's D call, TRBD1, against the DNA was made. TRBV21-1 has pseudogene status. The CDR3 extends over 18 amino acids.